These 19 T cell receptor beta chains were sequenced from one sample in a study of beta chain features in type 1 diabetes. Expressed TCRB transcripts were sequenced after all isolated RNA was converted to cDNA. Profiled with immunoSEQ multiplex PCR; TCRdb holds only in-frame clones, not every one. Among 600,000 to 650,000 clones listed, 15% to 18% were seen once. The specimen sequenced was naive CD4+ T cells from blood. These receptors all come from a man in his late teens or twenties in good health.

This clone was detected a few times. V gene TRBV4-3 combines with J gene TRBJ1-4; D ambiguous. Germline CDR1 and CDR2: LGHNA and YSLEER. The ends were cut back, 1 base at V and 8 bases at J, with 5 bases in the middle. The CDR3 contains 12 residues. The CDR3 DNA reads TGCGCCAGCAGCCAAGGGACCGAAAAACTGTTTTTT. This translates into CASSQGTEKLFF.

This chain connects TRBV9 to TRBJ2-5, with unresolved D. Near its end, the DNA agrees better with TRBJ2-7, so the J call may be wrong. This CDR3 is built from 14 residues. The germline CDR1 and CDR2 sequences are SGDLS and YYNGEE. The chain's CDR3 is CASSVEGSPTEQYF. For the CDR3, the DNA is TGTGCCAGCAGCGTAGAAGGCAGCCCCACCGAGCAGTACTTC.

The chain carries TRBV6-5 and TRBJ2-3; 7 bases match TRBD2. Germline-derived CDR1 and CDR2 are MNHEY and SVGAGI. With V trimmed by 6 bases and J by 3 bases, 9 bases remained unmatched. This CDR3 region has 15 residues. The CDR3 loop reads CASREDGRSTDTQYF. Here the CDR3 DNA reads TGTGCCAGCAGAGAGGACGGGAGGTCAACAGATACGCAGTATTTT.

For the CDR3, the DNA is TGTGCCAGCAGTCCAAGGACATGGGCTGAAGCTTTCTTT. It translates to CASSPRTWAEAFF. The chain uses TRBV28 and TRBJ1-1; the D gene is possibly TRBD1 (5 bases). The CDR3 spans 13 residues. Germline V gene sequence: CDR1 MDHEN, CDR2 SYDVKM. V was trimmed by 5 bases and J by 6 bases, leaving 13 bases between them. The variable domain in full, completed from reference TRBV28 and TRBJ1-1, reads DVKVTQSSRYLVKRTGEKVFLECVQDMDHENMFWYRQDPGLGLRLIYFSYDVKMKEKGDIPEGYSVSREKKERFSLILESASTNQTSMYLCASSPRTWAEAFFGQGTRLTVV.

This clone came up a few times. J is TRBJ1-6 and V is TRBV6-5; no definite D call. This CDR3 spans 15 amino acids. With 0 bases removed from V and 8 bases from J, the gap between germline ends came to 11 bases. CDR1 is MNHEY and CDR2 is SVGAGI in the germline V gene. DNA of the CDR3: TGTGCCAGCAGTTACTCGACGCTACGGGATTCACCCCTCCACTTT. Its protein product is CASSYSTLRDSPLHF.

Only a few counts were recorded for this clone. V is TRBV7-2 and J is TRBJ2-5, with D perhaps matching TRBD1 (5 bases). Germline CDR1 reads SGHTA; CDR2 reads FQGNSA. CDR3 length: 16 residues. Trimming cost V 7 bases and J 1 base, with 19 bases left between them. CDR3 in DNA: TGTGCCAGCACTCCCTGGCTAAGGGGCACCCAAGAGACCCAGTACTTC. Translating gives CASTPWLRGTQETQYF.

This clone came up a few times. The chain links TRBV28 to TRBJ2-7; 8 bases are a match to TRBD1. V lost 5 bases to trimming and J lost 4 bases; unmatched junction nucleotides: 13. CDR1 and CDR2 (germline): MDHEN, SYDVKM. The CDR3 runs to 16 residues. The CDR3 spells CASSGSGTGALYEQYF. In nucleotides, the CDR3 is TGTGCCAGCAGTGGATCCGGGACAGGAGCGCTTTACGAGCAGTACTTC.

Only a few counts were recorded for this clone. The chain uses TRBV7-9 and TRBJ1-1; D not resolved. The germline V gene encodes CDR1 SEHNR and CDR2 FQNEAQ (reference sequence). Deletions cut 4 bases from V and 3 bases from J, with 18 bases between. The CDR3 runs 16 residues. This CDR3 reads CASSSYQPWIDTEAFF. The CDR3 DNA follows: TGTGCCAGCAGCTCTTACCAACCGTGGATAGACACTGAAGCTTTCTTT.

In its sample, this clone was seen a few times. Distinct nucleotide sequences in the sample also encode this CDR3. This chain connects TRBV7-2 to TRBJ2-5; 12 bases are a match to TRBD2. Germline V gives CDR1 SGHTA, CDR2 FQGNSA. This CDR3 is built from 16 residues. The junction had 3 bases not matched to a gene; V was cut back by 2 bases and J by 2 bases. In DNA, the CDR3 is TGTGCCAGCAGCTTATTAGGACTAGCGGGACAAGAGACCCAGTACTTC. This gives the protein CASSLLGLAGQETQYF.

This chain links TRBV7-3 with TRBJ2-1; 7 bases map to TRBD2. CDR3 length: 17 amino acids. Trimming removed 1 base from V and 6 bases from J; junction bases left unmatched: 12. Germline CDR1 is SGHTA and CDR2 is FQGTGA. The CDR3 is CASSLKSKTSLPNEQFF. The CDR3 DNA reads as TGTGCCAGCAGCTTAAAAAGCAAGACTAGCCTACCCAATGAGCAGTTCTTC.

J is TRBJ1-5 and V is TRBV2; 8 positions agree with TRBD1. With 3 bases clipped from V and 4 bases from J, the junction kept 2 bases outside the gene matches. The CDR3 has 14 residues. Germline V lookup: CDR1 SNHLY, CDR2 FYNNEI. The chain's CDR3 is CASSDYRGNQPQHF. The DNA for the CDR3 is TGTGCCAGCAGTGATTACAGGGGGAATCAGCCCCAGCATTTT. Full variable domain (remainder filled in from reference TRBV2 and TRBJ1-5): EPEVTQTPSHQVTQMGQEVILRCVPISNHLYFYWYRQILGQKVEFLVSFYNNEISEKSEIFDDQFSVERPDGSNFTLKIRSTKLEDSAMYFCASSDYRGNQPQHFGDGTRLSIL.

This clone was recorded a few times. The gene calls are TRBV5-1 and TRBJ1-4; possibly TRBD1 for D (5 bases). V lost 0 bases to trimming and J lost 3 bases, with 9 bases between them. CDR1 is SGHRS and CDR2 is YFSETQ in the germline V gene. The CDR3 has 15 amino acids. CDR3 nucleotides: TGCGCCAGCAGCTTGGAAGGGACCCCTAATGAAAAACTGTTTTTT. Its protein product is CASSLEGTPNEKLFF.

This chain links TRBV14 with TRBJ1-4, with a possible D match to TRBD1 (6 bases). This CDR3 has 16 amino acids. Trimming left V 4 bases short and J 4 bases short, with 16 bases between. Germline CDR1 and CDR2: SGHDN and FVKESK. The CDR3 reads CASSPQTDSLNEKLFF. CDR3 nucleotide sequence: TGTGCCAGCAGCCCCCAGACGGACAGCCTTAATGAAAAACTGTTTTTT. Full variable domain (missing parts from reference TRBV14 and TRBJ1-4): EAGVTQFPSHSVIEKGQTVTLRCDPISGHDNLYWYRRVMGKEIKFLLHFVKESKQDESGMPNNRFLAERTGGTYSTLKVQPAELEDSGVYFCASSPQTDSLNEKLFFGSGTQLSVL.

This clone was observed a few times. The CDR3 DNA is TGTGCCAGCAGACCAGACATAAATGAGCAGTTCTTC. Protein sequence: CASRPDINEQFF. The J gene is TRBJ2-1, the V gene TRBV5-6; D is unresolved. The CDR3 has 12 amino acids. Trimming stripped 5 bases from V and 7 bases from J, with 10 bases between. The germline V gene has CDR1 SGHDT and CDR2 YYEEEE.

The chain employs TRBV6-4 and TRBJ2-1, with 9 bases that match TRBD2. V shed 0 bases and J 9 bases; nucleotides not matched to a gene: 6. Germline-derived CDR1 and CDR2 are MRHNA and SNTAGT. The CDR3 totals 15 residues. The CDR3 region has the DNA TGTGCCAGCAGTGACTCAACTAGCGGGCTACGTGAGCAGTTCTTC. This translates into CASSDSTSGLREQFF.

This clone was counted only a few times. The V gene is TRBV14, the J gene TRBJ2-5; TRBD2 is a possible D gene (6 bases). V lost 4 bases to trimming and J lost 4 bases, with 16 bases between them. The CDR3 contains 15 residues. The germline V gene has CDR1 SGHDN and CDR2 FVKESK. The CDR3 region is CASSRGGVGRETQYF. For the CDR3, the DNA is TGTGCCAGCAGCCGGGGCGGGGTTGGAAGAGAGACCCAGTACTTC.

The CDR3 here is CASRTSGITDTQYF. DNA for the CDR3: TGTGCCAGCAGGACTAGCGGAATCACAGATACGCAGTATTTT. The rearrangement joins TRBV28 to TRBJ2-3; 9 bases are a match to TRBD2. This CDR3 comprises 14 residues. The germline CDR1 and CDR2 sequences are MDHEN and SYDVKM. V lost 6 bases, J lost 2 bases, and 3 bases stayed unmatched. Based on the CDR3 plus reference TRBV28 and TRBJ2-3, the full variable domain is DVKVTQSSRYLVKRTGEKVFLECVQDMDHENMFWYRQDPGLGLRLIYFSYDVKMKEKGDIPEGYSVSREKKERFSLILESASTNQTSMYLCASRTSGITDTQYFGPGTRLTVL.

V gene TRBV10-3 combines with J gene TRBJ2-1; 14 bases are shared with TRBD2. With 6 bases clipped from V and 12 bases from J, the junction kept 7 bases outside the gene matches. There are 14 residues in the CDR3. Germline V gene sequence: CDR1 ENHRY, CDR2 SYGVKD. The CDR3 DNA is TGTGCCATCAGCGGGACTAGCGGGAGTGGTGGGCAGTTCTTC. Amino acids: CAISGTSGSGGQFF.

The CDR3: CASSLAGGSAYNEQFF. Here the CDR3 DNA reads TGTGCCAGCAGCTTGGCAGGCGGGAGTGCCTACAATGAGCAGTTCTTC. J is TRBJ2-1 and V is TRBV5-4; TRBD2 aligns across 7 bases. Trimming at V came to 0 bases and at J to 2 bases, leaving 5 bases not matched to a gene. The CDR3 extends over 16 amino acids. Germline V gene lookup returns CDR1 SGHNT and CDR2 YYREEE (reference sequence).